This passage covers 5 T cell receptor beta chains from one sample sequenced in a study of shared T cell receptors in the human thymus. Assay: immunoSEQ multiplex PCR; the TCRdb copy retains only in-frame clones and omits some. The profile shows hundreds of thousands of clones, around 87% of them singletons. These data also formed part of another study, on human thymus T cells.

Sequenced material: thymocytes. Every receptor here comes from a boy in the first two years of life with a congenital heart defect.

The V and J genes are TRBV5-1 and TRBJ1-1; TRBD1 might be the D (5 bases). The CDR3 has 14 residues. Between the trimmed V and J ends, which lost 4 bases and 7 bases, there was a span of 17 bases. CDR1 is SGHRS, CDR2 YFSETQ, per germline. CDR3 DNA sequence: TGCGCCAGCAGCCCCCCGGCAGGGCGGGGTGAAGCTTTCTTT. It translates to CASSPPAGRGEAFF.

The chain employs TRBV5-1 and TRBJ1-1; TRBD1 agrees at 9 bases. The CDR3 runs 18 residues. Per the germline V gene, CDR1 is SGHRS and CDR2 is YFSETQ. The junction had 12 bases not matched to a gene; V was cut back by 0 bases and J by 3 bases. CDR3 sequence: CASSLGGTGWLRDTEAFF. The CDR3 coding sequence is TGCGCCAGCAGCTTGGGAGGGACAGGGTGGCTCAGGGACACTGAAGCTTTCTTT.

This chain connects TRBV4-1 to TRBJ2-2, with TRBD2 as a possible D gene (6 bases). Looked up from germline, CDR1 is MGHRA and CDR2 is YSYEKL. V shed 3 bases and J shed 0 bases, with 17 bases lying between them. There are 18 residues in the CDR3. This CDR3 is CASSQGTAGPPNTGELFF. The CDR3 region has the DNA TGCGCCAGCAGCCAGGGTACTGCGGGACCGCCGAACACCGGGGAGCTGTTTTTT.

The V and J genes are TRBV6-5 and TRBJ2-5, with TRBD1 matching 7 bases. Germline assignment: CDR1 MNHEY and CDR2 SVGAGI. V was clipped by 2 bases and J by 7 bases; unmatched bases: 10. The CDR3 covers 15 residues. CDR3 DNA sequence: TGTGCCAGCAGTTACGACAGGGTCCTGAAAGGGACCCAGTACTTC. Amino acid sequence: CASSYDRVLKGTQYF.

The chain joins TRBV29-1 to TRBJ2-5; the match to TRBD2 covers 10 bases. CDR1 SQVTM and CDR2 ANQGSEA come from the germline V gene. There are 16 residues in the CDR3. The V segment lost 6 bases and the J segment 1 base; nucleotides outside the gene matches: 11. CDR3 sequence reads: CSVEGEREGSQETQYF. The CDR3 region has the DNA TGCAGCGTGGAGGGGGAGCGGGAGGGGAGCCAAGAGACCCAGTACTTC.